The subject of this entry is one T cell receptor (beta chain). This entry comes from a study of siplizumab effects on memory and regulatory T cells. Between the trimmed V and J ends, which lost 4 bases and 1 base, there was a span of 11 bases. The germline gives CDR1 SGDLS, CDR2 YYNGEE. The CDR3 is 14 amino acids. Method: immunoSEQ multiplex PCR; TCRdb's copy keeps in-frame clones and lacks some. The table records roughly 92,000 clones, roughly 94% of them present only once. The sequenced sample was non-Treg CD4+ T cells sorted from blood. The gene calls are TRBV9 and TRBJ2-5, with D possibly called TRBD1 or TRBD2 (5 bases each). The origin of this receptor is a human donor in good health. Here the CDR3 reads CASSPRGLQETQYF. The CDR3 nucleotides read TGTGCCAGCAGCCCGAGGGGCCTCCAAGAGACCCAGTACTTC.